Described below is a single T cell receptor (beta chain) sequence and its context. The source of the sample is a study of control samples from healthy donors and cancer patients. Sequencing was performed with immunoSEQ multiplex PCR; in TCRdb, only in-frame clones are kept and a portion is missing. This sample has 150,000 or so clones, with approximately 93% found just once. There are 15 residues in the CDR3. Germline V gene sequence: CDR1 LGHDT, CDR2 YNNKEL (reference sequence). Trimming shortened V by 3 bases and J by 6 bases, and 15 bases separated the two germline ends. V and J are TRBV3-1 (or the pseudogene TRBV3-2) and TRBJ1-5, with D possibly being TRBD1 (6 bases). The TCR originated in a man between 18 and 35 years old in good health. Material for sequencing was blood. The DNA of the CDR3 is TGTGCCAGCAGCCACGGGGGCGCGAGGTCTCAGCCCCAGCATTTT. The encoded protein is CASSHGGARSQPQHF.